This entry describes one T cell receptor (beta chain). Clones were sequenced by immunoSEQ multiplex PCR, and TCRdb holds only the in-frame ones, with some missing. This sample has under 30,000 clones; roughly 59% occur once, and the top ten carry about 5.4%. These data originate in a study of cytotoxic CD8 clonotypes in ibrutinib-treated CLL. Whole-study context: With a range of 6 to 36, the median treatment time before response samples were taken was approximately 11 months.

Losses at the gene ends were 0 bases for V and 1 base for J; bases not matched to a gene: 7. The CDR3 runs to 17 residues. Germline CDR1 SGHNT, CDR2 YENEEA. This chain links TRBV11-3 with TRBJ2-3; TRBD2 matches at 7 bases. The TCR comes from a human donor with chronic lymphocytic leukemia. The material was PBMCs, obtained before ibrutinib treatment. CDR3 sequence: CASSLDGRLAGTDTQYF. The CDR3 DNA reads TGTGCCAGCAGCTTAGATGGACGACTAGCAGGCACAGATACGCAGTATTTT.